This passage covers 13 T cell receptor beta chains from one sample sequenced in a study of follicular helper T cells after annual influenza vaccination. Described time point: 2015-2016 season, pre-vaccination. TCRdb keeps only in-frame clones here, not all; method: immunoSEQ multiplex PCR. This table has about 5,800 clones, about 82% appearing once. The specimen comprised CXCR5+ CD38- circulating T follicular helper cells from blood, sampled on the day of influenza vaccination. Subset of the sample: circulating Tfh, non-naive CD4+CXCR5+PD-1+ (ICOS+CD38+ or ICOS-CD38-). Source of these receptors: an adult who received the influenza vaccine.

V gene TRBV7-3 combines with J gene TRBJ2-2; 10 nucleotides line up with TRBD2. CDR1 SGHTA and CDR2 FQGTGA come from the germline V gene. The ends lost 5 bases at V and 3 bases at J; junction bases unmatched: 3. The CDR3 is made up of 15 amino acids. CDR3 residues: CASSPGLADTGELFF. CDR3 sequence (DNA): TGTGCCAGCAGCCCAGGACTAGCGGACACCGGGGAGCTGTTTTTT.

The chain recombines TRBV7-3 with TRBJ2-5; 8 nucleotides line up with TRBD1. CDR1 SGHTA and CDR2 FQGTGA come from the germline V gene. This CDR3 has 15 amino acids. V was clipped by 5 bases and J by 4 bases; unmatched bases: 9. This chain's CDR3 is CASSRRGLVGETQYF. The CDR3 DNA follows: TGTGCCAGCAGCCGCAGGGGGCTGGTCGGAGAGACCCAGTACTTC. The full variable domain, in which reference TRBV7-3 and TRBJ2-5 provide the parts outside the CDR3, is GAGVSQTPSNKVTEKGKYVELRCDPISGHTALYWYRQSLGQGPEFLIYFQGTGAADDSGLPNDRFFAVRPEGSVSTLKIQRTERGDSAVYLCASSRRGLVGETQYFGPGTRLLVL.

The CDR3 DNA follows: TGCGCCAGCCAGCAGAGAGGGCAGGGAGAAGCTTTCTTT. This sequence encodes CASQQRGQGEAFF. The chain links TRBV4-1 to TRBJ1-1; weak D call: TRBD1 (5 bases). Germline CDR1 and CDR2: MGHRA and YSYEKL. CDR3 size: 13 residues. The V end was cut by 8 bases, the J end by 8 bases, with 18 bases between.

The V call is TRBV4-2, the J call TRBJ2-2, with TRBD1 matching 8 bases. Trimming cost V 0 bases and J 14 bases; bases outside gene matches: 8. Germline CDR1 LGHNA, CDR2 YNFKEQ. This CDR3 spans 14 amino acids. CDR3 sequence (DNA): TGTGCCAGCAGCCAAGACGGACAGGGTACGGAACTGTTTTTT. This sequence encodes CASSQDGQGTELFF.

The genes are TRBV28 and TRBJ1-1; a possible D gene is TRBD1 (6 bases). Per germline, CDR1 MDHEN and CDR2 SYDVKM. CDR3 length: 16 residues. The V end lost 4 bases, the J end lost 0 bases, and 15 bases lay between the germline ends. The CDR3 DNA sequence: TGTGCCAGCAGTTCCTACGGACAGCACATGAACACTGAAGCTTTCTTT. Translation gives CASSSYGQHMNTEAFF.

This clone showed up just a few times. J is TRBJ1-4 and V is TRBV7-2; D call uncertain. Germline CDR1 and CDR2: SGHTA and FQGNSA. The CDR3 loop spans 13 amino acids. The V end lost 0 bases, the J end lost 4 bases, and 3 bases lay between the germline ends. The DNA of the CDR3 is TGTGCCAGCAGCTTAGCGAGTAATGAAAAACTGTTTTTT. Protein: CASSLASNEKLFF. The entire variable domain, with the rest obtained from reference TRBV7-2 and TRBJ1-4, is as follows: GAGVSQSPSNKVTEKGKDVELRCDPISGHTALYWYRQSLGQGLEFLIYFQGNSAPDKSGLPSDRFSAERTGGSVSTLTIQRTQQEDSAVYLCASSLASNEKLFFGSGTQLSVL.

The CDR3 DNA follows: TGTGCCAGCAGTCCCCTCAGGGATGGCTACACCTTC. Its translation is CASSPLRDGYTF. The V call is TRBV28, the J call TRBJ1-2, with D maybe TRBD1 (5 bases). Per the germline V gene, CDR1 is MDHEN and CDR2 is SYDVKM. V was pared by 5 bases and J by 6 bases, with 10 bases between. This CDR3 spans 12 amino acids.

The DNA for the CDR3 is TGTGCCAGCAGCCGAGATGACCTCACTTCGACCACAGATACGCAGTATTTT. This encodes CASSRDDLTSTTDTQYF. The V call is TRBV7-8, the J call TRBJ2-3; D is uncertain. CDR1 and CDR2 (germline): SGHVS, FQNEAQ. V was trimmed by 5 bases and J by 2 bases, leaving 20 bases between them. This CDR3 region has 17 residues.

The rearrangement joins TRBV18 to TRBJ1-2; D possibly corresponds to TRBD1 (5 bases). Germline V gene sequence: CDR1 KGHSH, CDR2 LQKENI. The CDR3 is made up of 14 amino acids. V was clipped by 4 bases and J by 4 bases, with 13 bases between them. The CDR3 reads CASSQGDSRYGYTF. Here the CDR3 DNA reads TGTGCCAGCTCACAGGGAGACAGCCGCTATGGCTACACCTTC.

This chain joins TRBV6-5 and TRBJ2-2; maybe TRBD1 (5 bases). The CDR3 sequence is 14 residues long. Germline V CDR1 and CDR2: MNHEY, SVGAGI. V was pared by 7 bases and J by 1 base, with 10 bases between. CDR3 region: CASKQDRNTGELFF. The DNA of the CDR3 is TGTGCCAGCAAACAAGACAGGAACACCGGGGAGCTGTTTTTT.

V is TRBV7-9 and J is TRBJ1-3; 7 bases are shared with TRBD1. The CDR3 spans 15 residues. V lost 7 bases, J lost 3 bases, and 9 bases stayed unmatched. The V gene's germline CDR1 is SEHNR and CDR2 FQNEAQ (reference sequence). This CDR3 reads CASTLGTAHGNTIYF. CDR3 DNA: TGTGCCAGCACCCTCGGGACAGCGCATGGAAACACCATATATTTT.

This rearrangement joins TRBV30 to TRBJ2-1; D is possibly TRBD1 (5 bases). Between the trimmed V and J ends, which lost 8 bases and 2 bases, there was a span of 16 bases. The CDR3 consists of 14 residues. The germline V gene has CDR1 GTSNPN and CDR2 SVGIG (reference sequence). In nucleotides, the CDR3 is TGTGCCGGAGACAGCCTTTCGGCCTACAATGAGCAGTTCTTC. Translated: CAGDSLSAYNEQFF. Full variable domain (rest looked up from reference TRBV30 and TRBJ2-1): SQTIHQWPATLVQPVGSPLSLECTVEGTSNPNLYWYRQAAGRGLQLLFYSVGIGQISSEVPQNLSASRPQDRQFILSSKKLLLSDSGFYLCAGDSLSAYNEQFFGPGTRLTVL.

This chain joins TRBV19 and TRBJ2-1; weak D call: TRBD1 (6 bases). Trimming cost V 6 bases and J 15 bases, with 15 bases left between them. Germline assignment: CDR1 LNHDA and CDR2 SQIVND (reference sequence). This CDR3 spans 11 amino acids. In DNA, the CDR3 is TGTGCCAGTAGGGGTGGGGGCAGGCGGTTCTTC. Its protein product is CASRGGGRRFF.